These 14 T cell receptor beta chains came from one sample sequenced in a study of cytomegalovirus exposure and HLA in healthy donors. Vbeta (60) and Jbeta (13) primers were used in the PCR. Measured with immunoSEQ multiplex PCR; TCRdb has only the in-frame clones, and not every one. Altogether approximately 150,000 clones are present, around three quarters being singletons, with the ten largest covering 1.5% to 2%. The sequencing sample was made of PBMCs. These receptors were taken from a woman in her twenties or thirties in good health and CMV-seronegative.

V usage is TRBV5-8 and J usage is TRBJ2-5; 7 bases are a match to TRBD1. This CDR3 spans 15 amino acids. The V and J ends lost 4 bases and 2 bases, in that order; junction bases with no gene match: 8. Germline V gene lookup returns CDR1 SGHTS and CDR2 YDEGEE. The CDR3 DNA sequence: TGTGCCAGCAGCCCAGGGACAGACTTTCAAGAGACCCAGTACTTC. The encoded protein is CASSPGTDFQETQYF.

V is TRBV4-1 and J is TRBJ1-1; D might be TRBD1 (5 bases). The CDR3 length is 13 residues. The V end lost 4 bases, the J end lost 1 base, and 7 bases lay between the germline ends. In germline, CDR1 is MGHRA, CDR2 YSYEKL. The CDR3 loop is CASSRTGNTEAFF. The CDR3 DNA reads TGCGCCAGCAGCCGCACAGGGAACACTGAAGCTTTCTTT.

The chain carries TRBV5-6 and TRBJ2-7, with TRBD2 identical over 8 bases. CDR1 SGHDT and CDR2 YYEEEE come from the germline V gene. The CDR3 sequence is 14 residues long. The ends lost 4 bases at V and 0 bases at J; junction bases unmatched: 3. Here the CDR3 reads CASSTSGSSYEQYF. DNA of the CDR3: TGTGCCAGCAGCACTAGCGGCAGCTCCTACGAGCAGTACTTC.

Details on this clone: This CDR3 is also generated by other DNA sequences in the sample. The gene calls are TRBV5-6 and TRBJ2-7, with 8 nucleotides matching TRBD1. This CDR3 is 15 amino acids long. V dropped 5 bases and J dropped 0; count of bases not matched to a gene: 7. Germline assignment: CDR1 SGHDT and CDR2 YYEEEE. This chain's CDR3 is CASSSDREASYEQYF. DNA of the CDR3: TGTGCCAGCAGTTCGGACAGGGAAGCCTCCTACGAGCAGTACTTC.

The CDR3 nucleotides read TGTGCCAGCAGTCCACGGACAGGGAACTACGAGCAGTACTTC. This codes for CASSPRTGNYEQYF. The chain has TRBV27 and TRBJ2-7, with TRBD1 identical over 8 bases. Per the germline V gene, CDR1 is MNHEY and CDR2 is SMNVEV (reference sequence). The length of the CDR3 is 14 residues. V lost 5 bases and J lost 3; bases outside the gene matches: 6.

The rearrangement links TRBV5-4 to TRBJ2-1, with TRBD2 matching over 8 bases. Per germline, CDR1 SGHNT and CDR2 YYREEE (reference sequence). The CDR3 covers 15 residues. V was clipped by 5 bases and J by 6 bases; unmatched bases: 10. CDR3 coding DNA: TGTGCCAGCAGTGTACCAGCGGGAGTCGGCAATGAGCAGTTCTTC. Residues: CASSVPAGVGNEQFF. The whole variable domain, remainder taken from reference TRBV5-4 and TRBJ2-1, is ETGVTQSPTHLIKTRGQQVTLRCSSQSGHNTVSWYQQALGQGPQFIFQYYREEENGRGNFPPRFSGLQFPNYSSELNVNALELDDSALYLCASSVPAGVGNEQFFGPGTRLTVL.

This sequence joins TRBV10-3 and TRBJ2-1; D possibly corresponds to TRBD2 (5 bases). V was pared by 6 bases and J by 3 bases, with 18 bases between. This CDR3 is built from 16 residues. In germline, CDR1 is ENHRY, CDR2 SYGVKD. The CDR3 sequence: CAISPSTAVNYNEQFF. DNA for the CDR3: TGTGCCATCAGCCCTAGTACAGCGGTGAACTACAATGAGCAGTTCTTC.

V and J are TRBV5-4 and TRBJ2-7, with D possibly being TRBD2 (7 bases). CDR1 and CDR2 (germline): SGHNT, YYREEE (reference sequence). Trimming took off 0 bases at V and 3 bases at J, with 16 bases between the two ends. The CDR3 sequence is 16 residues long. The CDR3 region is CASSLGGGGLGYEQYF. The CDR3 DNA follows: TGTGCCAGCAGCTTGGGAGGGGGGGGGTTAGGCTACGAGCAGTACTTC. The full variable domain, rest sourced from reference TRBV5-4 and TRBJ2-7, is ETGVTQSPTHLIKTRGQQVTLRCSSQSGHNTVSWYQQALGQGPQFIFQYYREEENGRGNFPPRFSGLQFPNYSSELNVNALELDDSALYLCASSLGGGGLGYEQYFGPGTRLTVT.

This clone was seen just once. The CDR3 region has the DNA TGTGCCAGCAGCTTACGGCTAGCGGGGGACTACGAGCAGTACTTC. Amino acid sequence: CASSLRLAGDYEQYF. The rearrangement uses TRBV11-1 and TRBJ2-7; 10 nucleotides line up with TRBD2. Trimming took 2 bases from V and 3 from J; bases not matched to a gene: 4. Germline V CDR1 and CDR2: SGHAT, FQDESV (reference sequence). CDR3 length: 15 residues.

The CDR3: CASSSDGNTEAFF. In nucleotides, the CDR3 is TGTGCCAGCAGCAGCGACGGCAACACTGAAGCTTTCTTT. The chain recombines TRBV7-3 with TRBJ1-1; D gene ambiguous. V was pared by 5 bases and J by 2 bases, with 9 bases between. The germline CDR1 and CDR2 sequences are SGHTA and FQGTGA. The CDR3 runs 13 residues.

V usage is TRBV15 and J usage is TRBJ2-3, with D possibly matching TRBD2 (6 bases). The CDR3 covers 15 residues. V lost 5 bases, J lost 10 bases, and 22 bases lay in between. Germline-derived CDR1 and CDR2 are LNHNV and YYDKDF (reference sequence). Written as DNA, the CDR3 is TGTGCCACCAGCCCCGAGGGAGGACCTTGGGGTGCGCAGTATTTT. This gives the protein CATSPEGGPWGAQYF.

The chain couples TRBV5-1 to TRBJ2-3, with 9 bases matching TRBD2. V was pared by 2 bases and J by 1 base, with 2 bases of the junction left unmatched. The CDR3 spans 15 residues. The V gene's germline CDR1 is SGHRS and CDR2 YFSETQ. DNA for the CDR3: TGCGCCAGCAGCTTTAGCGGGAGAGGCACAGATACGCAGTATTTT. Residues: CASSFSGRGTDTQYF.

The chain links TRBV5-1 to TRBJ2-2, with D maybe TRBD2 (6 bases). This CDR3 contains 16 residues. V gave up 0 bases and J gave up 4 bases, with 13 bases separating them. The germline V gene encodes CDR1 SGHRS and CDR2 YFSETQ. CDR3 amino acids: CASSLVGGLSTGELFF. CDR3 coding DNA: TGCGCCAGCAGCTTGGTTGGGGGGTTGAGCACCGGGGAGCTGTTTTTT.

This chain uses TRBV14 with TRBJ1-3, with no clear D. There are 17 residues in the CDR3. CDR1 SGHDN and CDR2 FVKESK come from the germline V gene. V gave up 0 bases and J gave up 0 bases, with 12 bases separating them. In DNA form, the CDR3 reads TGTGCCAGCAGCCAAGAGTCCCTACTCCACTCTGGAAACACCATATATTTT. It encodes CASSQESLLHSGNTIYF.